This entry concerns a single TCR beta chain. Its antigen remains unknown. Genes and germline come from the mouse. The sequence runs out 1 residue before the end of the CDR3; the remainder is reconstructed from the germline J gene. Time point given: mouse harvest day 7 after allogeneic transplant. Tail vein injection delivered 10^7 T-cell-depleted bone marrow cells and 10^6 splenic CD5+ T cells. Sequencing of TCRbeta CDR3 at survey depth gave sequences and template counts. Measured with immunoSEQ multiplex PCR; TCRdb has only the in-frame clones, and not every one. The sample carries some 5,700 clones, roughly 52% recorded once. The data are from a study of tissue T cells after allogeneic stem cell transplantation. Study-wide results and caveats: Anatomically similar tissues had similar TCR repertoires within each patient.

Per the germline V gene, CDR1 is KGHTA and CDR2 is FQNQQP. The CDR3 is 15 residues long. The sequenced material came from gut tissue. The V and J genes are TRBV23 and TRBJ2-7. The clonotype was recovered from a female BALB/c mouse given C57BL/6 T cells with graft-versus-host disease after an allogeneic hematopoietic cell transplant. CDR3 region: CSSSQSRQISYEQYF. The sequenced part of the CDR3 DNA is TGCTCCAGCAGTCAATCGAGGCAGATCTCCTATGAACAGTAC.